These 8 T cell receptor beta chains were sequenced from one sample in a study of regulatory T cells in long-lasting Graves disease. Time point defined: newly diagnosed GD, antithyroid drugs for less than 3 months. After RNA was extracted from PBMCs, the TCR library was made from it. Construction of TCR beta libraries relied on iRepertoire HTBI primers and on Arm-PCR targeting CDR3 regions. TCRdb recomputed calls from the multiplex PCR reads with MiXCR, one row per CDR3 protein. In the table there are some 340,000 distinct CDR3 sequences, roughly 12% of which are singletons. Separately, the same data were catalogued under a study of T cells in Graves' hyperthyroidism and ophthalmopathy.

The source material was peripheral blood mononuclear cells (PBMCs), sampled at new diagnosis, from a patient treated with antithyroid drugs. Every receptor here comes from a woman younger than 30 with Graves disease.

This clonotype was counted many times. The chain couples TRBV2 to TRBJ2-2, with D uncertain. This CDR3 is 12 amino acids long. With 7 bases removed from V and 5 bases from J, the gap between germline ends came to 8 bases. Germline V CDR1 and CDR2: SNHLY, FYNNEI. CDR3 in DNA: TGTGCCAGCATCCCAGTGACCGGGGAGCTGTTTTTT. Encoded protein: CASIPVTGELFF.

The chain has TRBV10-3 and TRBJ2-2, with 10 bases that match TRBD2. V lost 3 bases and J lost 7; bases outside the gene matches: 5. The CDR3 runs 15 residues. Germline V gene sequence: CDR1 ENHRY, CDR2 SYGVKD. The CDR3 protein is CAISDGQREGGELFF. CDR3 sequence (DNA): TGTGCCATCAGTGACGGCCAGCGGGAGGGCGGGGAGCTGTTTTTT.

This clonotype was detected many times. As DNA, the CDR3 is TGTGCCAGCAGCTTCGACAGGACAGGCTACGAGCAGTACTTC. It yields the protein CASSFDRTGYEQYF. This chain joins TRBV7-2 and TRBJ2-7; 7 nucleotides align to TRBD1. The CDR3 length is 14 residues. Germline V gene sequence: CDR1 SGHTA, CDR2 FQGNSA. V trimming: 3 bases; J trimming: 3 bases; junction bases outside the gene matches: 5. Together with reference TRBV7-2 and TRBJ2-7, the CDR3 gives the full variable domain: GAGVSQSPSNKVTEKGKDVELRCDPISGHTALYWYRQSLGQGLEFLIYFQGNSAPDKSGLPSDRFSAERTGGSVSTLTIQRTQQEDSAVYLCASSFDRTGYEQYFGPGTRLTVT.

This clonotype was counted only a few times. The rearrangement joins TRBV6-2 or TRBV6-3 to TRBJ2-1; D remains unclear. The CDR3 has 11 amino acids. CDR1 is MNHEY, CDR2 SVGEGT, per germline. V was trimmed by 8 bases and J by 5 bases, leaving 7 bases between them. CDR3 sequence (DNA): TGTGCCAGCGGATCAAACAATGAGCAGTTCTTC. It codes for CASGSNNEQFF.

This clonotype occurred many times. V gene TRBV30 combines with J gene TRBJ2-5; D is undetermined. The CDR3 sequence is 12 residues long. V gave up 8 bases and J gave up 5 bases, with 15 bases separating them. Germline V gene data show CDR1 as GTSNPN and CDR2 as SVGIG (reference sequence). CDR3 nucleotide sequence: TGTGCCCTCACGCTAGGCAGGGAGACCCAGTACTTC. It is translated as CALTLGRETQYF.

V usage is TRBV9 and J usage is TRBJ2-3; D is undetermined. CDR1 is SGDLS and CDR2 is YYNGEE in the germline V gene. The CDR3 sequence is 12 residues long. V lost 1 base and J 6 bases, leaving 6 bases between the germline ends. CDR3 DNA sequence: TGTGCCAGCAGCGTATTTTCCGATACGCAGTATTTT. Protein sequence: CASSVFSDTQYF.

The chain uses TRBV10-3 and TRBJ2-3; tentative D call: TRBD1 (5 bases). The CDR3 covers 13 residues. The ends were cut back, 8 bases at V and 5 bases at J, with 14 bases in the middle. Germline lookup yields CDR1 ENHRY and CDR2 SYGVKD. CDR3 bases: TGTGCCATCCAGGTAGACGGACAAGATACGCAGTATTTT. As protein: CAIQVDGQDTQYF.

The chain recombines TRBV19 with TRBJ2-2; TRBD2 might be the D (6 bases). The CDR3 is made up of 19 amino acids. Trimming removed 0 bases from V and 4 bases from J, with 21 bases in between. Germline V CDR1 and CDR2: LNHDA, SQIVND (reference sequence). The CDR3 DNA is TGTGCCAGTAGTATAGATCATCTACTAGCCGGGTACCGCACCGGGGAGCTGTTTTTT. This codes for CASSIDHLLAGYRTGELFF.